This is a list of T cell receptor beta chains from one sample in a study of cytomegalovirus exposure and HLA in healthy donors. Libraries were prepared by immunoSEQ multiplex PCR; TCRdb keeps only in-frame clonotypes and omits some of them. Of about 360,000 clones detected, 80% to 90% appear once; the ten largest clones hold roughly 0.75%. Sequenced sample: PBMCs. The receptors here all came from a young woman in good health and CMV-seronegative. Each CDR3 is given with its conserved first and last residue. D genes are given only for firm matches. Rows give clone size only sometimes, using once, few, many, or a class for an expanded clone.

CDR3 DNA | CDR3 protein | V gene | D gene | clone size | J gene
TGCGCCAGCAGCTCAAACCTGAACAGGGCTAACACTGAAGCTTTCTTT | CASSSNLNRANTEAFF | TRBV5-1 | NA | NA | TRBJ1-1
TGTGCCAGTAGTCGTGGGGCCGGGCATTCACCCCTCCACTTT | CASSRGAGHSPLHF | TRBV19 | NA | NA | TRBJ1-6
TGTGCCAGCTCACCACGAGAGTCTGAAGCTTTCTTT | CASSPRESEAFF | TRBV18 | NA | NA | TRBJ1-1
TGTGCCAGCAGCCACGCCACCGGGACAGGGTTCTATGGCTACACCTTC | CASSHATGTGFYGYTF | TRBV14 | TRBD1 | NA | TRBJ1-2
TGTGCCAGCGAGGTATCTGGGGCCAACGTCCTGACTTTC | CASEVSGANVLTF | TRBV6-1 | NA | NA | TRBJ2-6
TGTGCCAGCAGCTTGGCCTGGGCAGGGGGCGCGGAATCACCCCTCCACTTT | CASSLAWAGGAESPLHF | TRBV5-6 | TRBD1 | NA | TRBJ1-6
TGCAGCGTCCACAGGGGCTCTGAAGCTTTCTTT | CSVHRGSEAFF | TRBV29-1 | TRBD1 | NA | TRBJ1-1
TGTGCCAGCAGCAACACAGGGGCTGGGGCCAACGTCCTGACTTTC | CASSNTGAGANVLTF | TRBV7-9 | TRBD1 | NA | TRBJ2-6
TGCAGTGCCCCGAGCACAGATACGCAGTATTTT | CSAPSTDTQYF | TRBV20-1 | NA | NA | TRBJ2-3
TGTGCCAGCTCACTTGGGGAGGGAATCAATCAGCCCCAGCATTTT | CASSLGEGINQPQHF | TRBV18 | NA | NA | TRBJ1-5
TGTGCCTGGAGTGACAGGGGAAATGAAGCTTTCTTT | CAWSDRGNEAFF | TRBV30 | TRBD1 | NA | TRBJ1-1
TGTGCCAGCAGCAGGGGGGTGGCTAGCGGGGATTCAGATACGCAGTATTTT | CASSRGVASGDSDTQYF | TRBV5-4 | TRBD2 | NA | TRBJ2-3
TGTGCCAGCAGCTACCGGACAGGGGGCGTGAACACTGAAGCTTTCTTT | CASSYRTGGVNTEAFF | TRBV6-6 | TRBD1 | NA | TRBJ1-1
TGTGCCAGCTCACCCTTAGACTACGAGCAGTTCTTC | CASSPLDYEQFF | TRBV18 | NA | NA | TRBJ2-1
TGCGCCAGCAGCACCACAGGGGCCGAGCAGTACTTC | CASSTTGAEQYF | TRBV5-1 | TRBD1 | NA | TRBJ2-7
TGTGCCAGTAATGGGGGCAGGGGGCTGGCGGCTGGAAACACCATATATTTT | CASNGGRGLAAGNTIYF | TRBV19 | TRBD1 | NA | TRBJ1-3
TGTGCCAGTAACGGACAAACCTCCAATTCACCCCTCCACTTT | CASNGQTSNSPLHF | TRBV19 | NA | NA | TRBJ1-6
TGTGCCTGGATCCCGGGACAGGGACGTAACTATGGCTACACCTTC | CAWIPGQGRNYGYTF | TRBV30 | TRBD1 | NA | TRBJ1-2
TGTGCCAGCAGCCCAGCCGGGGGGGAGGCAGATACGCAGTATTTT | CASSPAGGEADTQYF | TRBV28 | TRBD2 | NA | TRBJ2-3
TGTGCCAGCAGTCCCCCGGACAGGGTCTATGGCTACACCTTC | CASSPPDRVYGYTF | TRBV28 | TRBD1 | NA | TRBJ1-2
TGCGCCAGCAGCTGGACAGGTGATCGCTACAATGAGCAGTTCTTC | CASSWTGDRYNEQFF | TRBV5-1 | TRBD1 | NA | TRBJ2-1
TGTGCCAGCAGTAAGACAGGGTCCACAGATACGCAGTATTTT | CASSKTGSTDTQYF | TRBV6-1 | TRBD1 | NA | TRBJ2-3
TGTGCCTGGAGTGTACTTAATTCGGCAGGGGAGAAAGCTTTCTTT | CAWSVLNSAGEKAFF | TRBV30 | NA | NA | TRBJ1-1
TGTGCCAGTATTCAGGACAGGGACCATGGCTACACCTTC | CASIQDRDHGYTF | TRBV19 | TRBD1 | once | TRBJ1-2
TGCGCCAGCAGCCAATCCCTGGGAGCAGATACGCAGTATTTT | CASSQSLGADTQYF | TRBV4-1 | NA | NA | TRBJ2-3
TGTGCCAGTAGCGACACAGGGCTCGCCTATGGCTACACCTTC | CASSDTGLAYGYTF | TRBV19 | NA | NA | TRBJ1-2
TGTGCCAGCAACCCTACCGCGGCTTCCCCCTACAATGAGCAGTTCTTC | CASNPTAASPYNEQFF | TRBV5-4 | NA | NA | TRBJ2-1
TGTGCCTGGAGTGATGGACAGAGGAATGAAAAACTGTTTTTT | CAWSDGQRNEKLFF | TRBV30 | NA | NA | TRBJ1-4
TGTGCCAGCAGTCCTTACAGGGGGAGGGCGTACGAGCAGTACTTC | CASSPYRGRAYEQYF | TRBV28 | NA | once | TRBJ2-7
TGTGCCAGCAGTTCTCAGGGGGCAAGAGATTTGAACACTGAAGCTTTCTTT | CASSSQGARDLNTEAFF | TRBV27 | TRBD1 | NA | TRBJ1-1
TGTGCCAGCGCAAGGTGGGAGGGCACTGAAGCTTTCTTT | CASARWEGTEAFF | TRBV28 | NA | NA | TRBJ1-1
TGTGCCAGCAGCCCGGATATCGACAGGGCAGGCGAGCAGTACTTC | CASSPDIDRAGEQYF | TRBV5-4 | TRBD1 | NA | TRBJ2-7
TGTGCCAGCAGCGTAGGAAAAGGGGGACTAGCGGGCACCGGGGAGCTGTTTTTT | CASSVGKGGLAGTGELFF | TRBV9 | TRBD2 | NA | TRBJ2-2
TGTGCCAGCAGCTTAGAACAGGGAAACTATGGCTACACCTTC | CASSLEQGNYGYTF | TRBV13 | NA | NA | TRBJ1-2
TGTGCCAGCAGGGGGGGAGCGGGCCAGGAGACCCAGTACTTC | CASRGGAGQETQYF | TRBV2 | NA | NA | TRBJ2-5
TGCGCCAGCAGCCCCTCGACAGGGGGCGATCAGCCCCAGCATTTT | CASSPSTGGDQPQHF | TRBV5-1 | TRBD1 | NA | TRBJ1-5
TGTGCCAGTAGTATTGGGGGCCCCTCCTACGAGCAGTACTTC | CASSIGGPSYEQYF | TRBV19 | NA | NA | TRBJ2-7
TGTGCCAGCAGTGCATACAGGGGGTCTAAAACTGAAGCTTTCTTT | CASSAYRGSKTEAFF | TRBV5-4 | TRBD1 | NA | TRBJ1-1
TGTGCCAGCTATGCGGGACAGTCCTACGAGCAGTACTTC | CASYAGQSYEQYF | TRBV28 | NA | NA | TRBJ2-7
TGTGCCGGAGGGGGGGAACAGTCTGGAAACACCATATATTTT | CAGGGEQSGNTIYF | TRBV28 | NA | NA | TRBJ1-3
TGTGCCACCAGCAGAGATCTAGGGGCAGGGGGCAGTAGGGGCTACACCTTC | CATSRDLGAGGSRGYTF | TRBV15 | TRBD1 | NA | TRBJ1-2
TGTGCCAGCAGCTTGTCAGCAGGATATAACTATGGCTACACCTTC | CASSLSAGYNYGYTF | TRBV7-9 | NA | NA | TRBJ1-2
TGCGCCAGCAGCTTCGGGGGGCGGACTAGCGGGAGCACTAGCACAGATACGCAGTATTTT | CASSFGGRTSGSTSTDTQYF | TRBV5-1 | TRBD2 | NA | TRBJ2-3
TGTGCCAGCAGTGGTTGGACAGGCAATCAGCCCCAGCATTTT | CASSGWTGNQPQHF | TRBV25-1 | NA | NA | TRBJ1-5
TGTGCCAGCAACGTGGCCAAACTAAAGGGCAATCAGCCCCAGCATTTT | CASNVAKLKGNQPQHF | TRBV28 | NA | NA | TRBJ1-5
TGTGCCAGCAGTTTATTCGGTGCGTTGGAGCAGTTCTTC | CASSLFGALEQFF | TRBV27 | NA | NA | TRBJ2-1
TGTGCCAGCAGTCACCAGGGCATCTCCTACGAGCAGTACTTC | CASSHQGISYEQYF | TRBV27 | NA | NA | TRBJ2-7
TGCGCCAGCAGCCAACCCGGACAGGGGACCTACGAGCAGTACTTC | CASSQPGQGTYEQYF | TRBV4-1 | TRBD1 | NA | TRBJ2-7
TGTGCCAGCAGCGTTAGCGGGAGGTCAACAGATACGCAGTATTTT | CASSVSGRSTDTQYF | TRBV9 | TRBD2 | NA | TRBJ2-3